The entry below describes one T cell receptor beta chain. The run depth of the assay was deep. Libraries were prepared by immunoSEQ multiplex PCR; TCRdb keeps only in-frame clonotypes and omits some of them. This sample carries roughly 490,000 clones, 70% to 80% of them seen once, and the ten largest clones take around 12%. This record belongs to a study of shared clonotypes between healthy human individuals. Study as a whole: Ranging from 18 to 49 in age, donors were two women and a few men.

Trimming removed 5 bases from V and 0 bases from J, with 14 bases in between. The CDR3 has 17 residues. Germline loops: CDR1 MNHEY, CDR2 SMNVEV (reference sequence). The source is a woman aged 40 to 50 in good health. Some clones in this sample may be carry-over from other donors' samples. The sample comprised PBMCs. This rearrangement joins TRBV27 to TRBJ2-6, with D unresolved. This chain's CDR3 is CASSPLRTSSGANVLTF. CDR3 bases: TGTGCCAGCAGTCCCCTTCGGACCAGCTCTGGGGCCAACGTCCTGACTTTC.